The clone carrying this T cell receptor (beta chain) was recorded many times. The target antigen is unknown. MiXCR was run by TCRdb on the 5' RACE reads, yielding one entry per CDR3 protein. The sample has about 460,000 distinct CDR3 sequences, approximately 15% seen once; the top ten hold approximately 0.52%. The sample is drawn from a study of identical twins. Study observations and caveats: Among monozygotic twins, out-of-frame TCR alpha sharing exceeded what models predicted. Analyses of zero insertions could be partly confounded by invariant MAIT and iNKT cells. Beta out-of-frame sequences displayed a weaker excess of sharing between twins. Twin pairs' shared out-of-frame alpha sequences were enriched in low generation probability.

V shed 6 bases and J 2 bases; nucleotides not matched to a gene: 6. The CDR3 has 15 residues. The sample was also linked to a second study, of yellow fever vaccine responses in identical twins.

The source of this sequence is a woman in her late teens or twenties in good health. The chain joins TRBV12-3 or TRBV12-4 to TRBJ2-2, with 7 bases identical to TRBD1. The sequenced sample consisted of CD4+ T cells sorted from blood. The CDR3 region is CASSPGQINTGELFF. The CDR3 DNA follows: TGTGCCAGCAGCCCGGGACAGATCAACACCGGGGAGCTGTTTTTT.